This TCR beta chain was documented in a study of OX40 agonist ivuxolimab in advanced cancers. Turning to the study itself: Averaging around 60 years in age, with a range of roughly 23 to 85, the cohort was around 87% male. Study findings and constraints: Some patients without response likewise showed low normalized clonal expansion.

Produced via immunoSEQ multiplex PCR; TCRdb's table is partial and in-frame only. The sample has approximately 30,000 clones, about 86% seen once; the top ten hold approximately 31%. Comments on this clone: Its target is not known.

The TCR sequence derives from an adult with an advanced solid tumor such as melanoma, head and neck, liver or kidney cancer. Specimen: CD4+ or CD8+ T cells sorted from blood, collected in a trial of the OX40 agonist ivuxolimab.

CDR3 in amino acids: CASSPTVGGRPEAFF. CDR3 nucleotide sequence: TGTGCCAGCAGTCCCACCGTAGGGGGCCGACCTGAAGCTTTCTTT. This chain connects TRBV7-9 to TRBJ1-1; 7 positions match TRBD1. V lost 6 bases and J lost 6; bases outside the gene matches: 13. This CDR3 comprises 15 residues. CDR1 is SEHNR, CDR2 FQNEAQ, per germline (reference sequence).